This TCR beta chain was obtained from a study of blood T cell repertoires in COVID-19. About the study: Acute and convalescent COVID-19 specimens originated in the United States, Italy and Spain. The cDNA or gDNA used as material had been derived from T cells, B-cell-depleted T cells, or PBMCs.

With 5 bases removed from V and 8 bases from J, the gap between germline ends came to 10 bases. Germline CDR1 reads SGHNT; CDR2 reads YENEEA. The CDR3 spans 13 residues. Original analysis: Researchers report that nucleated cell counts were estimated from reference gene primer amplification. The protocol was immunoSEQ multiplex PCR, while the TCRdb copy is restricted to in-frame clones and leaves out a portion. The V and J calls and clone size were taken over from that table, and D and trimming were inferred from the DNA. The table has 200,000 or so clones, roughly 82% seen once. Source material: peripheral blood. The chain recombines TRBV11-3 with TRBJ1-6; D perhaps matches TRBD1 (6 bases). This TCR came from a woman aged 25 to 39 with acute or convalescent COVID-19. CDR3 coding DNA: TGTGCCAGCAGCCGGACAGTCGATTCACCCCTCCACTTT. It translates to CASSRTVDSPLHF.